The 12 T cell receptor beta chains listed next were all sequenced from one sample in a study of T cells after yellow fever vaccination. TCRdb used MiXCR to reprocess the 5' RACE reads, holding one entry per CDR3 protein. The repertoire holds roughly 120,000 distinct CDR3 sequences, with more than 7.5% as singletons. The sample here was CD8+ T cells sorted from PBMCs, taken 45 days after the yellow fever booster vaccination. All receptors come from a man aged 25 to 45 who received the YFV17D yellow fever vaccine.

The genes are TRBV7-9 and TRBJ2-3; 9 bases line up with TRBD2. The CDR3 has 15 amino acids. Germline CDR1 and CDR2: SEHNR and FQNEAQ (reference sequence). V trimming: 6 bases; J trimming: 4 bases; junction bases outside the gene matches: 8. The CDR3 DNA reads TGTGCCAGCAGACCGCTTAGCGGGAGCGCAGATACGCAGTATTTT. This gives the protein CASRPLSGSADTQYF.

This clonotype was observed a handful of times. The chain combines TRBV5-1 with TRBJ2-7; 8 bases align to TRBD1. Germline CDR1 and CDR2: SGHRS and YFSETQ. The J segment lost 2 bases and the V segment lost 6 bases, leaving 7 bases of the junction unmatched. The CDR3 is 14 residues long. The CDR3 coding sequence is TGCGCCAGCAAGATCGGACAGGGAGCCTACGAGCAGTACTTC. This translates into CASKIGQGAYEQYF.

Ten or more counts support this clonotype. The CDR3 DNA reads TGTGCCAGCAGCGACGGGACAGGGAGGGGAGAGACCCAGTACTTC. It is translated as CASSDGTGRGETQYF. This rearrangement joins TRBV9 to TRBJ2-5; TRBD1 aligns across 9 bases. Germline V gene lookup returns CDR1 SGDLS and CDR2 YYNGEE. V lost 3 bases to trimming and J lost 4 bases; unmatched junction nucleotides: 7. The CDR3 has 15 residues.

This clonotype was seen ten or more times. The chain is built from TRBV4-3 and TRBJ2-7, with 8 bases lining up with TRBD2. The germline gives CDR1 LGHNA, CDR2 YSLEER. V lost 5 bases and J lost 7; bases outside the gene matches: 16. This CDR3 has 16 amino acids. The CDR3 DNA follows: TGCGCCAGCAGCTCAGAGGTAGCGGGACCTTCCCCGGAGCAGTACTTC. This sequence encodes CASSSEVAGPSPEQYF.

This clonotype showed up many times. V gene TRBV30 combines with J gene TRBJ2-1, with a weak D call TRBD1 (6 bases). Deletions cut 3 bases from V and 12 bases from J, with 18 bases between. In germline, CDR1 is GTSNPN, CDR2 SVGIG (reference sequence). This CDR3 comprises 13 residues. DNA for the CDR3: TGTGCCTGGAGCGTTGTAAGCCAACAGGGGCAGTTCTTC. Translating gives CAWSVVSQQGQFF.

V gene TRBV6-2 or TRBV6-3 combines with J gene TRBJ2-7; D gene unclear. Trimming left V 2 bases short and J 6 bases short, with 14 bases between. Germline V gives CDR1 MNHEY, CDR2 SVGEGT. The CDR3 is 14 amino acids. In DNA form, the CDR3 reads TGTGCCAGCAGTTACCTTCGGGCAGCGCGCGAGCAGTACTTC. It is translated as CASSYLRAAREQYF.

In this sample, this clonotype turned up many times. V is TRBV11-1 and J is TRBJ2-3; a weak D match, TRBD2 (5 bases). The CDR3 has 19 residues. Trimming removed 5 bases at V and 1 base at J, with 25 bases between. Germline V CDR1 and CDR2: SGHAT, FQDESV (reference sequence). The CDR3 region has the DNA TGTGCCAGCAGCGACCCCGCGACCGAGGGATCGAAACGCACAGATACGCAGTATTTT. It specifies CASSDPATEGSKRTDTQYF.

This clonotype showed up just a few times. CDR3 protein: CSARLAKSSYNEQFF. As DNA, the CDR3 is TGCAGTGCCCGACTAGCGAAGAGCTCCTACAATGAGCAGTTCTTC. The chain carries TRBV20-1 and TRBJ2-1; 8 nucleotides match TRBD2. J gave up 0 bases and V 6 bases, and 7 bases lay outside the gene matches. The germline V gene encodes CDR1 DFQATT and CDR2 SNEGSKA (reference sequence). The CDR3 has 15 residues.

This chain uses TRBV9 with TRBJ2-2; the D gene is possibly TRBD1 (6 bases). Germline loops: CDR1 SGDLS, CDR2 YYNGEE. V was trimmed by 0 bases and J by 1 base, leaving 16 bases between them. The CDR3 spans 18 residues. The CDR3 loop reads CASSVAVNRVQNTGELFF. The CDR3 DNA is TGTGCCAGCAGCGTAGCTGTTAACAGGGTGCAGAACACCGGGGAGCTGTTTTTT.

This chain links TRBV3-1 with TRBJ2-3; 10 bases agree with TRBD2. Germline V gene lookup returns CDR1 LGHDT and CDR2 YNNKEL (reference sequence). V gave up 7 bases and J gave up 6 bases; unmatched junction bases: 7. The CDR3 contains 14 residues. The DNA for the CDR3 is TGTGCCAGCAACCAGGGACTAGCGCGTGATACGCAGTATTTT. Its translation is CASNQGLARDTQYF.

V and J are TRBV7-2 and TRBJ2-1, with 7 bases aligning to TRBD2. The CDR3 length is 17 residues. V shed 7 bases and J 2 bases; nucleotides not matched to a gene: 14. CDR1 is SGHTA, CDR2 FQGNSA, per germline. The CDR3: CASIPGRERAPYNEQFF. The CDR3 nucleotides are TGTGCCAGCATCCCCGGGCGGGAGCGGGCCCCCTACAATGAGCAGTTCTTC.

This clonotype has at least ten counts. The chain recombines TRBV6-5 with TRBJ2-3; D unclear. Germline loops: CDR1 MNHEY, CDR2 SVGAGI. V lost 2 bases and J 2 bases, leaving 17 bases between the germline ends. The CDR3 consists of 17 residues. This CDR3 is CASSYLGWGSVTDTQYF. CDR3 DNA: TGTGCCAGCAGTTACCTCGGTTGGGGTTCTGTCACAGATACGCAGTATTTT.